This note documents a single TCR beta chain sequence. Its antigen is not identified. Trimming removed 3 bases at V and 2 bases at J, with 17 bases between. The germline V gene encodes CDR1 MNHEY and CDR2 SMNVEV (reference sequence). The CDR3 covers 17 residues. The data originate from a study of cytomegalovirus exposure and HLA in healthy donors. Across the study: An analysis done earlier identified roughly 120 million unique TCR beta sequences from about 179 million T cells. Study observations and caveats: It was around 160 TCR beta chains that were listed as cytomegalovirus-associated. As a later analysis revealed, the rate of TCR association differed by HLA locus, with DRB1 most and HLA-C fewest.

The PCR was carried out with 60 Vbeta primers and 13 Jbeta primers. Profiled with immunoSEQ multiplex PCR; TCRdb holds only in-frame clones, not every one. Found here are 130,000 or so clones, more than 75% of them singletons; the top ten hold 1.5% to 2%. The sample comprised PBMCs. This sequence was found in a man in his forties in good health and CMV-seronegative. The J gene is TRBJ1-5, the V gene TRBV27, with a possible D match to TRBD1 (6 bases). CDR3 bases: TGTGCCAGCAGTTTTTTGCCCGGGACAATGGGCAATCAGCCCCAGCATTTT. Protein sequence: CASSFLPGTMGNQPQHF.